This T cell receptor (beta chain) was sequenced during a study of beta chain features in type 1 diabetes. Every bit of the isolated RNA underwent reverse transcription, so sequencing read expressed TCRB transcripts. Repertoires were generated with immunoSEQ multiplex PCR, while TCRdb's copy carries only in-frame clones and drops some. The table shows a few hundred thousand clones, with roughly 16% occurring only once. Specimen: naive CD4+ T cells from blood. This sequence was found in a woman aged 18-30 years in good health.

CDR3 loop: CASSIDGAGGYEQFF. CDR3 in DNA: TGTGCCAGTAGTATAGATGGGGCGGGAGGATATGAGCAGTTCTTC. J is TRBJ2-1 and V is TRBV19, with 8 bases aligning to TRBD2. CDR1 and CDR2 (germline): LNHDA, SQIVND (reference sequence). The J segment lost 8 bases and the V segment lost 0 bases, leaving 6 bases of the junction unmatched. The CDR3 totals 15 residues.